The clone carrying this T cell receptor (beta chain) has only one observation. Its matching antigen is unknown. The study drew the donors from its approximately 120-subject validation cohort, separate from the roughly 710-subject first cohort. TCRdb's table, derived via immunoSEQ multiplex PCR, lists solely in-frame clones and lacks some. The table shows about 120,000 clones, with approximately 86% occurring only once. The data were taken from a study of cytomegalovirus exposure and HLA in healthy donors. Study results and caveats: Researchers catalogued 160 or so TCR beta chains as cytomegalovirus-associated. It was confirmed in vitro that three of the CMV-associated chains were specific for CMV antigens. One later analysis, an examination of the 100 to 150 validation repertoires, found that first-cohort TCR clusters tended to co-occur in them.

The sample consisted of PBMCs. The TCR originated in a man between 18 and 29 years old in good health and CMV-seropositive.

The CDR3 is CASSHPGTGGGYTF. The CDR3 bases are TGTGCCAGCAGCCACCCCGGGACAGGGGGCGGCTACACCTTC. The chain has TRBV4-2 and TRBJ1-2; 12 nucleotides match TRBD1. The germline V gene has CDR1 LGHNA and CDR2 YNFKEQ. V was pared by 3 bases and J by 8 bases, with 4 bases of the junction left unmatched. This CDR3 has 14 residues.